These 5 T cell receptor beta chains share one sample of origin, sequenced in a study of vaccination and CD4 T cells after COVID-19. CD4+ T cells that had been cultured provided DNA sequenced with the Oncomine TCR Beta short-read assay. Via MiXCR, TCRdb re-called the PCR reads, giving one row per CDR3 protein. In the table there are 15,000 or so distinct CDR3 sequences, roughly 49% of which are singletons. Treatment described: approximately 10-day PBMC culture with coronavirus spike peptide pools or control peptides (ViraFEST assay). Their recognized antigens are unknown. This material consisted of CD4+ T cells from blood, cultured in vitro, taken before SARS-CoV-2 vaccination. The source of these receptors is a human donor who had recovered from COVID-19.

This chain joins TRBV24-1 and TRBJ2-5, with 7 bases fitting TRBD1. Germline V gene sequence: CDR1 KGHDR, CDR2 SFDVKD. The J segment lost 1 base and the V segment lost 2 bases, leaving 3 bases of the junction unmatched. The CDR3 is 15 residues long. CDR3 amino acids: CATSDYTGAQETQYF. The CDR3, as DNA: TGTGCCACCAGTGATTACACAGGGGCCCAAGAGACCCAGTACTTC.

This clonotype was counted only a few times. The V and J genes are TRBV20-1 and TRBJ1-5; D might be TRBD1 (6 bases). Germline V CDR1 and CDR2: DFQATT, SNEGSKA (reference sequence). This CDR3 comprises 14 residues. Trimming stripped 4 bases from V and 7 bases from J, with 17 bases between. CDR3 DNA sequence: TGCAGTGCTAAGGAGACAGGTCTCAGGCAGCCCCAGCATTTT. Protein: CSAKETGLRQPQHF.

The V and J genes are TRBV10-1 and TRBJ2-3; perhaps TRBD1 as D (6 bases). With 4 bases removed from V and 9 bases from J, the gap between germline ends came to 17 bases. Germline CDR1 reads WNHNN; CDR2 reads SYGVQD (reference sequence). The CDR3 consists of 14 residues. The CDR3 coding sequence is TGCGCCAGCAGTGTAACAGGGAGTTCGTACACGCAGTATTTT. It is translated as CASSVTGSSYTQYF.

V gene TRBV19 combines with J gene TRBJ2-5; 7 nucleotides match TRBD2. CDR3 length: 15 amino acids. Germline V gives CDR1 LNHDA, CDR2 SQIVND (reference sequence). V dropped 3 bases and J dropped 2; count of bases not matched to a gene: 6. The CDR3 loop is CASSMGRGTQETQYF. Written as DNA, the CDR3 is TGTGCCAGTAGTATGGGGAGGGGAACACAAGAGACCCAGTACTTC.

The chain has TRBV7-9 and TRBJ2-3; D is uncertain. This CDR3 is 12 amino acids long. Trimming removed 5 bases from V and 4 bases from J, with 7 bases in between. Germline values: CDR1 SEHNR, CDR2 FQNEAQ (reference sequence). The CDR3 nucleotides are TGTGCCAGCAGCCCAGCCCCAGATACGCAGTATTTT. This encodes CASSPAPDTQYF.